This T cell receptor beta chain was retrieved from a study of CD8+ T cells in alopecia areata. In the study overall: Treated patients received oral tofacitinib, 5 to 10 mg twice daily.

The V segment lost 1 base and the J segment 6 bases; nucleotides outside the gene matches: 11. The CDR3 spans 16 residues. Germline V CDR1 and CDR2: GTSNPN, SVGIG (reference sequence). Treatment in this sample: oral pan-JAK inhibitor, 5-10 mg twice daily. This clone came up a few times. The antigen is undetermined. Points from the study as a whole: On tofacitinib, scalp and blood still held many of the expanded lesional clones.

Investigators isolated RNA and reverse transcribed it into cDNA to act as the sequencing template. Libraries were prepared by immunoSEQ multiplex PCR; TCRdb keeps only in-frame clonotypes and omits some of them. The sample includes some 190,000 clones, just over 65% of them seen just once. The sequenced sample was CD4+ T cells sorted from blood, obtained at approximately week 45, from a patient treated with tofacitinib. The clonotype was recovered from a human donor with alopecia areata. The chain is built from TRBV30 and TRBJ2-7; 11 bases are a match to TRBD2. The CDR3 nucleotides read TGTGCCTGGAGTGCGGACCTCGGGACTAGCGGAACCGAGCAGTACTTC. This gives the protein CAWSADLGTSGTEQYF.